This record concerns one T cell receptor beta chain sequence. The sample belongs to a study of blood T cell repertoires in COVID-19. Participant age was about 18 to 89 years, and participants resided in fewer than 25 US areas. Cohort placement rested on clinical history that participants reported themselves. Profiled with immunoSEQ multiplex PCR; TCRdb holds only in-frame clones, not every one. The sample includes some 150,000 clones, about 88% seen only once; the top ten take about 0.8%. CDR1 and CDR2 (germline): MNHEY, SMNVEV (reference sequence). The ends were cut back, 6 bases at V and 1 base at J, with 13 bases in the middle. This CDR3 contains 14 residues.

The V and J genes are TRBV27 and TRBJ2-7; D is undetermined. This TCR came from a woman between 18 and 29 years old who had recovered from COVID-19. The sample consisted of PBMCs or T cells enriched from blood (not recorded which). The chain's CDR3 is CASSPVYRSYEQYF. CDR3 nucleotide sequence: TGTGCCAGCAGCCCAGTATACAGATCCTACGAGCAGTACTTC.